This T cell receptor (beta chain) was found in a study of blood T cell repertoires in COVID-19. In the study overall: Sources were T cells, B-cell-depleted T cells, or PBMCs; the material itself was cDNA or gDNA.

Germline assignment: CDR1 SGHRS and CDR2 YFSETQ. V was trimmed by 5 bases and J by 0 bases, leaving 11 bases between them. The CDR3 spans 15 residues. As handled by the study authors: Amplification from reference gene primers served as the basis for estimated nucleated cell counts. Profiled with immunoSEQ multiplex PCR; TCRdb holds only in-frame clones, not every one. The V and J calls and clone size come from that table; D and trimming were worked out from the DNA. Among more than 200,000 clones listed, nearly 90% were seen once. The chain combines TRBV5-1 with TRBJ1-4; no reliable D call. Sequencing input: peripheral blood. The clonotype comes from a man between 18 and 29 years old with active or convalescent COVID-19. This CDR3 is CASRVNSATNEKLFF. As DNA, the CDR3 is TGCGCCAGCAGGGTGAACTCTGCAACTAATGAAAAACTGTTTTTT.